This note documents a single TCR beta chain sequence. This record comes from a study of blood T cell repertoires in COVID-19. Study-level information: The United States, Italy and Spain supplied acute and convalescent COVID-19 samples. In each case, the material was cDNA or gDNA derived from T cells, B-cell-depleted T cells, or PBMCs.

Produced via immunoSEQ multiplex PCR; TCRdb's table is partial and in-frame only. The sample lists a few hundred thousand clones, 90% occurring once. The CDR3 totals 13 residues. V gave up 2 bases and J gave up 3 bases, with 4 bases separating them. Germline V gene sequence: CDR1 SGHDN, CDR2 FVKESK. V gene TRBV14 combines with J gene TRBJ2-2; D gene unclear. The sequence was collected from a woman under 40 with COVID-19, enrolled during active disease. Sample: peripheral blood. DNA of the CDR3: TGTGCCAGCAGCCAATCCTACACCGGGGAGCTGTTTTTT. Translated, it gives CASSQSYTGELFF.